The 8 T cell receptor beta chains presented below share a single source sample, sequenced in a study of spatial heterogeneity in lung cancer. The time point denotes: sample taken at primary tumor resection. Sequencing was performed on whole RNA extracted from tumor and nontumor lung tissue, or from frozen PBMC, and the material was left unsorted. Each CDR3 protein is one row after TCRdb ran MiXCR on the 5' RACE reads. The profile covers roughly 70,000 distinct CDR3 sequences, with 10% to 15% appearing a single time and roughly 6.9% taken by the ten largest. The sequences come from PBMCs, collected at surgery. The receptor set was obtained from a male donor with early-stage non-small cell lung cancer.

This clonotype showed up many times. The chain's CDR3 is CASSMRAGGVPDTQYF. The CDR3 coding sequence is TGTGCCAGTAGTATGAGGGCGGGAGGGGTCCCAGATACGCAGTATTTT. This chain connects TRBV19 to TRBJ2-3; 9 nucleotides line up with TRBD2. J gave up 4 bases and V 3 bases, and 8 bases lay outside the gene matches. The CDR3 has 16 residues. Looked up from germline, CDR1 is LNHDA and CDR2 is SQIVND (reference sequence). The full variable domain, in which reference TRBV19 and TRBJ2-3 provide the parts outside the CDR3, is DGGITQSPKYLFRKEGQNVTLSCEQNLNHDAMYWYRQDPGQGLRLIYYSQIVNDFQKGDIAEGYSVSREKKESFPLTVTSAQKNPTAFYLCASSMRAGGVPDTQYFGPGTRLTVL.

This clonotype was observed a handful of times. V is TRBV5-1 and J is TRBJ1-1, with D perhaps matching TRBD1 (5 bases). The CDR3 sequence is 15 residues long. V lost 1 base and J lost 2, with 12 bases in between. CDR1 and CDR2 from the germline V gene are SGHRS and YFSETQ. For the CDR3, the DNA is TGCGCCAGCAGCTTGTCGCTCAGGACAAACACTGAAGCTTTCTTT. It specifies CASSLSLRTNTEAFF.

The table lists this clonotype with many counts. CDR3 in amino acids: CSVTGLAGLYNEQFF. The DNA of the CDR3 is TGCAGCGTCACGGGACTAGCGGGACTTTACAATGAGCAGTTCTTC. V gene TRBV29-1 combines with J gene TRBJ2-1, with 13 positions matching TRBD2. The ends lost 6 bases at V and 4 bases at J; junction bases unmatched: 6. CDR1 SQVTM and CDR2 ANQGSEA come from the germline V gene. There are 15 residues in the CDR3.

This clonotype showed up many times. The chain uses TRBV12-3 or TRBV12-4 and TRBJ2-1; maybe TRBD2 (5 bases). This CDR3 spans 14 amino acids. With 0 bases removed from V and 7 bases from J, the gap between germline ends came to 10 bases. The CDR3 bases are TGTGCCAGCAGTTTAGCTATTCCGGGGAATGAGCAGTTCTTC. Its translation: CASSLAIPGNEQFF.

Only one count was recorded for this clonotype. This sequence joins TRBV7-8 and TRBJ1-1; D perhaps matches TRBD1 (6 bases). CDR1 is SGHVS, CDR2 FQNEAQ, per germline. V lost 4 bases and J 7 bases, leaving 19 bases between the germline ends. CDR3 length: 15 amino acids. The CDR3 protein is CASSSRQAARGEAFF. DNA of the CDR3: TGTGCCAGCAGCTCCCGACAGGCCGCGCGGGGTGAAGCTTTCTTT. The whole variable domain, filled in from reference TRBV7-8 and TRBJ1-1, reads GAGVSQSPRYKVAKRGQDVALRCDPISGHVSLFWYQQALGQGPEFLTYFQNEAQLDKSGLPSDRFFAERPEGSVSTLKIQRTQQEDSAVYLCASSSRQAARGEAFFGQGTRLTVV.

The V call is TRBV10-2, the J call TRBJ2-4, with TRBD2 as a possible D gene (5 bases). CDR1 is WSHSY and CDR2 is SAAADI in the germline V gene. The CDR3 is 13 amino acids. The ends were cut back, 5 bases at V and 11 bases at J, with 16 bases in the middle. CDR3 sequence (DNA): TGCGCCAGCAGTTTGGGCCCGGCGGAGGTTCAGTACTTC. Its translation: CASSLGPAEVQYF.

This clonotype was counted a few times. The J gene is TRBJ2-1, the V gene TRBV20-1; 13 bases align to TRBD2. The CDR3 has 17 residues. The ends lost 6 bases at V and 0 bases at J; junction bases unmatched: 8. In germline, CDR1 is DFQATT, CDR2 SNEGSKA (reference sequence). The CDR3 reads CSARTSGSGASYNEQFF. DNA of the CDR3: TGCAGTGCGAGGACTAGCGGGAGTGGGGCCTCCTACAATGAGCAGTTCTTC.

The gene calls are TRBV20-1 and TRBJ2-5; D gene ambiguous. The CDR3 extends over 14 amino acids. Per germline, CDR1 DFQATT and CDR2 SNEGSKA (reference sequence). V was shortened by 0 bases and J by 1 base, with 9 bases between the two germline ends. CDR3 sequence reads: CSAREGHLQETQYF. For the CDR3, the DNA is TGCAGTGCTAGAGAGGGTCATCTCCAAGAGACCCAGTACTTC.